One T cell receptor (beta chain) is described in this entry. Using immunoSEQ multiplex PCR, the repertoire was profiled, and TCRdb retains in-frame clones only, with some absent. This table holds approximately 74,000 clones, about 94% found once. With 3 bases removed from V and 5 bases from J, the gap between germline ends came to 23 bases. CDR3 length equals 18 residues. Germline loops: CDR1 LGHDT, CDR2 YNNKEL (reference sequence). The data are from a study of control samples from healthy donors and cancer patients. The clonotype originates from a woman in her twenties or thirties in good health. The chain has TRBV3-1 (or the pseudogene TRBV3-2) and TRBJ1-5, with D possibly being TRBD1 (6 bases). The specimen was blood. CDR3 bases: TGTGCCAGCAGCCATCGTTACAAGGGGACACAACGCCATCAGCCCCAGCATTTT. Its protein is CASSHRYKGTQRHQPQHF.